The 9 T cell receptor beta chains below were found in one sample sequenced in a study of T cell repertoires in cytomegalovirus infection. Via MiXCR, TCRdb re-called the reads, giving one row per CDR3 protein. Of 650,000 to 900,000 distinct CDR3 sequences in the sample, roughly 28% were seen once. These receptors' targets are unknown. The sequenced sample was cultured CD8+ T cells from PBMCs, obtained from culture after CMV antigen stimulation. These receptors were collected from a human donor in good health (CMV status not recorded). Some clones in this sample may be carry-over from other donors' samples.

The rearrangement links TRBV24-1 to TRBJ1-2; perhaps TRBD1 as D (6 bases). Per germline, CDR1 KGHDR and CDR2 SFDVKD. This CDR3 is built from 13 residues. Trimming took 4 bases from V and 6 from J, leaving 11 bases between them. The CDR3 reads CATSDPQGNGYTF. CDR3 sequence (DNA): TGTGCCACCAGTGACCCCCAGGGGAATGGCTACACCTTC.

The chain has TRBV11-2 and TRBJ2-3; 9 nucleotides agree with TRBD1. The V and J ends lost 8 bases and 5 bases, in that order; junction bases with no gene match: 8. This CDR3 region has 14 residues. From germline, CDR1 is SGHAT and CDR2 FQNNGV. Here the CDR3 DNA reads TGTGCCAGCCTCCGGGACAGGGATGGAGATACGCAGTATTTT. Translating gives CASLRDRDGDTQYF.

There are a few counts of this clonotype. CDR3 sequence: CASSFQIAGANEQFF. CDR3 nucleotides: TGTGCCAGCAGCTTCCAGATAGCGGGGGCCAATGAGCAGTTCTTC. The chain uses TRBV5-4 and TRBJ2-1; 9 bases map to TRBD2. V was pared by 2 bases and J by 6 bases, with 6 bases of the junction left unmatched. The CDR3 runs 15 residues. Germline V gives CDR1 SGHNT, CDR2 YYREEE (reference sequence). The entire variable domain, with the rest obtained from reference TRBV5-4 and TRBJ2-1, is as follows: ETGVTQSPTHLIKTRGQQVTLRCSSQSGHNTVSWYQQALGQGPQFIFQYYREEENGRGNFPPRFSGLQFPNYSSELNVNALELDDSALYLCASSFQIAGANEQFFGPGTRLTVL.

This clonotype was seen ten or more times. The chain employs TRBV7-2 and TRBJ1-1; tentative D call: TRBD1 (5 bases). Germline V gene data show CDR1 as SGHTA and CDR2 as FQGNSA. V was cut by 7 bases and J by 2 bases, with 14 bases left in between. The CDR3 extends over 14 amino acids. CDR3 region: CASTPGSLNTEAFF. The DNA for the CDR3 is TGTGCCAGCACCCCAGGGAGCTTAAACACTGAAGCTTTCTTT.

The rearrangement links TRBV4-3 to TRBJ1-4; perhaps TRBD1 as D (5 bases). Germline V lookup: CDR1 LGHNA, CDR2 YSLEER. The CDR3 extends over 15 amino acids. The V end lost 1 base, the J end lost 5 bases, and 11 bases lay between the germline ends. CDR3 in amino acids: CASSQAASGNEKLFF. DNA for the CDR3: TGCGCCAGCAGCCAAGCCGCCTCAGGGAATGAAAAACTGTTTTTT.

Only a few counts were recorded for this clonotype. This sequence joins TRBV7-9 and TRBJ1-2; 9 bases match TRBD1. Germline V gene lookup returns CDR1 SEHNR and CDR2 FQNEAQ (reference sequence). V was clipped by 3 bases and J by 4 bases; unmatched bases: 15. The length of the CDR3 is 18 residues. DNA for the CDR3: TGTGCCAGCAGCTTGGGCAACAGGGGGCAACTCCTAGGCTATGGCTACACCTTC. Protein sequence: CASSLGNRGQLLGYGYTF.

This clonotype was seen once. This rearrangement joins TRBV10-3 to TRBJ2-7; perhaps TRBD2 as D (5 bases). CDR1 and CDR2 from the germline V gene are ENHRY and SYGVKD. Trimming left V 6 bases short and J 9 bases short, with 18 bases between. CDR3 size: 13 residues. The CDR3 loop reads CAISLDSISGQYV. CDR3 nucleotides: TGTGCCATCAGCCTGGACTCAATCTCGGGGCAGTACGTC.

This clonotype was detected ten times or more. This chain connects TRBV7-6 to TRBJ2-1; 9 bases fit TRBD1. The CDR3 sequence is 19 residues long. V lost 5 bases, J lost 0 bases, and 14 bases stayed unmatched. Per the germline V gene, CDR1 is SGHVS and CDR2 is FNYEAQ. DNA for the CDR3: TGTGCCAGCAGCCACCCCGGGACAGGGAAATCTAGCTCCTACAATGAGCAGTTCTTC. Translating gives CASSHPGTGKSSSYNEQFF.

This clonotype has only a few counts. This chain connects TRBV20-1 to TRBJ2-1; the match to TRBD2 covers 7 bases. Losses at the gene ends were 4 bases for V and 0 bases for J; bases not matched to a gene: 18. The CDR3 extends over 19 amino acids. CDR1 DFQATT and CDR2 SNEGSKA come from the germline V gene (reference sequence). Here the CDR3 reads CSAKGRVTSPIISYNEQFF. CDR3 sequence (DNA): TGCAGTGCTAAGGGAAGAGTGACTAGCCCTATCATCTCCTACAATGAGCAGTTCTTC.